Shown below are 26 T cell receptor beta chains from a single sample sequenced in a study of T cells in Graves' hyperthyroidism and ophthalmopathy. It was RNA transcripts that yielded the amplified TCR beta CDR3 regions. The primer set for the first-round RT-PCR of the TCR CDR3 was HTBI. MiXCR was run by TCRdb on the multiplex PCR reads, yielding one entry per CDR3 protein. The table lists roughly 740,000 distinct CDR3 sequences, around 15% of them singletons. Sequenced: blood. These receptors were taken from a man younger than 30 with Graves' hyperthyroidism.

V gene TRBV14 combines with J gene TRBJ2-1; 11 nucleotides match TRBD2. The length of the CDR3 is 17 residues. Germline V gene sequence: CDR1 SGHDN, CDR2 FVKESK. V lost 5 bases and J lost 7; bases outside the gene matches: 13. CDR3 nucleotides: TGTGCCAGCAGCGTGCGGCTACTAGCGGGAGTTGCAAATGAGCAGTTCTTC. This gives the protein CASSVRLLAGVANEQFF.

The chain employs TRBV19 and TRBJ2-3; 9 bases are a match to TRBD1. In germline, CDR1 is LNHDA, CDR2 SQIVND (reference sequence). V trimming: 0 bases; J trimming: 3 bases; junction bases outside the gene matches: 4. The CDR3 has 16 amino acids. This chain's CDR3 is CASSIDGDRATDTQYF. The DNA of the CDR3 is TGTGCCAGTAGTATAGATGGGGACAGGGCTACAGATACGCAGTATTTT.

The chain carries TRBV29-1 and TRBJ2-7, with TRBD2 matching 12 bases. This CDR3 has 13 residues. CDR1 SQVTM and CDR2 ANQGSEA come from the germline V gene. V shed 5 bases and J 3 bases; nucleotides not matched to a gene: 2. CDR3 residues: CSVLGLAGYEQYF. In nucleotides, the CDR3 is TGCAGCGTTCTGGGACTAGCGGGCTACGAGCAGTACTTC.

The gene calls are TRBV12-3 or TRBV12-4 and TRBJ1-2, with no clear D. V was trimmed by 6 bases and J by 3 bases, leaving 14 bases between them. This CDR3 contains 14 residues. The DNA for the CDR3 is TGTGCCAGCAGCCACGGGTTGGCAGACTATGGCTACACCTTC. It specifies CASSHGLADYGYTF.

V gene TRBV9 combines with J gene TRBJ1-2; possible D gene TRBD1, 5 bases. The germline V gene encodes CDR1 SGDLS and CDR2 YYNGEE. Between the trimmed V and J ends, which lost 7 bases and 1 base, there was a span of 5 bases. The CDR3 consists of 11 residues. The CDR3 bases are TGTGCCAGCCAGGGTAACTATGGCTACACCTTC. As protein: CASQGNYGYTF.

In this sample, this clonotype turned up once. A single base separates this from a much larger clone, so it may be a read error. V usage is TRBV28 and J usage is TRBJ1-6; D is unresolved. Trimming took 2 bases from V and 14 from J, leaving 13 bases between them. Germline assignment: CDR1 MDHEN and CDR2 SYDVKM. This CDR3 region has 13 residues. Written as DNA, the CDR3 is TGTGCCAGCAGTTTACAACTGCGCAAGGCCCTCCACTTT. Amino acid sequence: CASSLQLRKALHF. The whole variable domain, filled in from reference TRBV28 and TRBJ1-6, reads DVKVTQSSRYLVKRTGEKVFLECVQDMDHENMFWYRQDPGLGLRLIYFSYDVKMKEKGDIPEGYSVSREKKERFSLILESASTNQTSMYLCASSLQLRKALHFGNGTRLTVT.

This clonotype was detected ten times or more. The CDR3 spells CASSLKVGREDGYTF. CDR3 sequence (DNA): TGTGCCAGCAGTTTAAAGGTCGGGCGAGAGGATGGCTACACCTTC. The chain recombines TRBV27 with TRBJ1-2, with D unclear. The CDR3 length is 15 residues. Trimming shortened V by 2 bases and J by 6 bases, and 16 bases separated the two germline ends. Germline V gene sequence: CDR1 MNHEY, CDR2 SMNVEV (reference sequence).

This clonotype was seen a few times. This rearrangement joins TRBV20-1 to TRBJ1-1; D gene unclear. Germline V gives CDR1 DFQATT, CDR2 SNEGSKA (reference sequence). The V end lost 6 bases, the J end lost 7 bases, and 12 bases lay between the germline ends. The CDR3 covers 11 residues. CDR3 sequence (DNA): TGCAGTGCCTTATTCGGCATTGAAGCTTTCTTT. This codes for CSALFGIEAFF.

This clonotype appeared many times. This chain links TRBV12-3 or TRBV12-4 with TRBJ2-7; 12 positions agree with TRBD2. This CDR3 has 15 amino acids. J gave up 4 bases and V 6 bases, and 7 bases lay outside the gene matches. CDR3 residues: CASRTTSGSRYEQYF. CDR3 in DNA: TGTGCCAGCAGGACGACTAGCGGGAGTAGGTACGAGCAGTACTTC.

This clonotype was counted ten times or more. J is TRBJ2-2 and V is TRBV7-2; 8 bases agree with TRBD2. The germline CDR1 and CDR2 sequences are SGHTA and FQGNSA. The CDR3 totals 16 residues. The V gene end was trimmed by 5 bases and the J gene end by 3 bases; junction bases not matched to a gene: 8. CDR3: CASSQAGEEDTGELFF. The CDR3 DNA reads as TGTGCCAGCAGCCAAGCGGGAGAGGAGGACACCGGGGAGCTGTTTTTT.

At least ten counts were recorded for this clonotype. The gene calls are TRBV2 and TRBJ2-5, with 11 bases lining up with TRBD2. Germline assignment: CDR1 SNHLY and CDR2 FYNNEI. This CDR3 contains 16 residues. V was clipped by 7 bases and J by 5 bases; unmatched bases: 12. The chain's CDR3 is CASTISGRARWETQYF. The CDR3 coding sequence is TGTGCCAGCACTATTAGCGGGAGGGCCAGGTGGGAGACCCAGTACTTC.

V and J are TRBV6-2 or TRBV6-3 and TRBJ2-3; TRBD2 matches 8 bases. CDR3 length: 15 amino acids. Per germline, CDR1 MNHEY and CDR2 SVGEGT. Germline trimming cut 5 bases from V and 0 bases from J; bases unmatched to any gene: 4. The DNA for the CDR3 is TGTGCCAGCAGTAGCGGGAGTGGGAGCACAGATACGCAGTATTTT. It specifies CASSSGSGSTDTQYF.

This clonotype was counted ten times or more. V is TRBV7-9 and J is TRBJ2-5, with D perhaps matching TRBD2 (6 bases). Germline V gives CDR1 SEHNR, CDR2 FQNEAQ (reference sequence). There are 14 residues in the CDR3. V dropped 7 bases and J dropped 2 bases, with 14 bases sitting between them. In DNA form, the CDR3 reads TGTGCCAGCACGAATGACCGGGGGCAAGAGACCCAGTACTTC. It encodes CASTNDRGQETQYF.

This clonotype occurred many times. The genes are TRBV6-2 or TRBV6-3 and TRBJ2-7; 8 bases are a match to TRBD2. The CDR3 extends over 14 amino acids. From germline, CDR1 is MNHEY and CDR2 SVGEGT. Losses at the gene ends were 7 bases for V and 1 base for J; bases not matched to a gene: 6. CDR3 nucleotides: TGTGCCAGCAACCTAGCGGGTTTGTCCTACGAGCAGTACTTC. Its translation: CASNLAGLSYEQYF.

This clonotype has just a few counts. CDR3 nucleotide sequence: TGCAGTGCTGAGGCAGGGGAATCACCCCTCCACTTT. This encodes CSAEAGESPLHF. The chain joins TRBV20-1 to TRBJ1-6, with TRBD1 as a possible D gene (6 bases). Trimming pared 5 bases from V and 10 bases from J, leaving 12 bases between. This CDR3 spans 12 amino acids. From germline, CDR1 is DFQATT and CDR2 SNEGSKA (reference sequence).

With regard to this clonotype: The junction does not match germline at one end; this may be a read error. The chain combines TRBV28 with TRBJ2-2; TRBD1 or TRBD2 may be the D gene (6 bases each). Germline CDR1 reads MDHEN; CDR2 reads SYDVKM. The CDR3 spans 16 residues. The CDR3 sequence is CASSKDRTTNTGGLFF. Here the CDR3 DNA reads TGTGCCAGCAGTAAGGACAGAACAACGAACACCGGGGGGCTGTTTTTT.

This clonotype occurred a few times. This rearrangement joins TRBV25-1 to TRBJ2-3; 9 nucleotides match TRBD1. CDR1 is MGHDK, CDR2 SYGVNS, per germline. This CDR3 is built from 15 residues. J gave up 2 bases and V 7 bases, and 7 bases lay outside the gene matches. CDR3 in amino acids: CASTRGTGLTDTQYF. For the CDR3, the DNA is TGTGCCAGCACGAGGGGGACAGGGCTCACAGATACGCAGTATTTT.

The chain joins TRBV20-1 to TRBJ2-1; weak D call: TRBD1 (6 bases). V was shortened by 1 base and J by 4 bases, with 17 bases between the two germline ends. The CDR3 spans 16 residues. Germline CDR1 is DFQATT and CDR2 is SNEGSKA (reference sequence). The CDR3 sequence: CSARALTGAIYNEQFF. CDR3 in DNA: TGCAGTGCTAGAGCCCTGACAGGAGCTATTTACAATGAGCAGTTCTTC.

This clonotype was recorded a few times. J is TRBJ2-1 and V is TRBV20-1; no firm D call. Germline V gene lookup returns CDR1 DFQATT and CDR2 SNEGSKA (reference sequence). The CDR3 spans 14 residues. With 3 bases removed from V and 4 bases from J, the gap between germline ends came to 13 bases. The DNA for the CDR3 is TGCAGTGCTAGTCCGCCAGAAGATTACAATGAGCAGTTCTTC. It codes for CSASPPEDYNEQFF.

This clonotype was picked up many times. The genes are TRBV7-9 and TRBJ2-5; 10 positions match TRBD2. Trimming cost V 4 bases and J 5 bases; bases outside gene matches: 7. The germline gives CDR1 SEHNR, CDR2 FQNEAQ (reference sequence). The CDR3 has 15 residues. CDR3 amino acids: CASSYSGRATETQYF. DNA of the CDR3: TGTGCCAGCAGCTACAGCGGGAGGGCCACGGAGACCCAGTACTTC.

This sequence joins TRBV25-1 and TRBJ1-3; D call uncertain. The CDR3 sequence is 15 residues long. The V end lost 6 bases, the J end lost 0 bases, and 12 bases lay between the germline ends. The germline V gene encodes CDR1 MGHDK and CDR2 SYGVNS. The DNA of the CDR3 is TGTGCCAGCAGGGACCCTAGGAGCTCTGGAAACACCATATATTTT. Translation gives CASRDPRSSGNTIYF. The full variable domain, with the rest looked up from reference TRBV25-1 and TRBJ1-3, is EADIYQTPRYLVIGTGKKITLECSQTMGHDKMYWYQQDPGMELHLIHYSYGVNSTEKGDLSSESTVSRIRTEHFPLTLESARPSHTSQYLCASRDPRSSGNTIYFGEGSWLTVV.

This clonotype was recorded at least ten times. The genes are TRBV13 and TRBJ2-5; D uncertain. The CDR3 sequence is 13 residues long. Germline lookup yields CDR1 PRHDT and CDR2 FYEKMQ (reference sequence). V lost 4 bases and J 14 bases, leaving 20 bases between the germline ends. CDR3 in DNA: TGTGCCAGCAGCTCGGAATCCGGGCCCCGCTTATACTTC. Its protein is CASSSESGPRLYF.

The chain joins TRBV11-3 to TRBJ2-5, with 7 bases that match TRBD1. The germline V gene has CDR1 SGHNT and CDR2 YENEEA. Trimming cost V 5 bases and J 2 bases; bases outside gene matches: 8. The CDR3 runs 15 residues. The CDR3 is CASSHGTAYQETQYF. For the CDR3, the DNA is TGTGCCAGCAGCCACGGGACAGCTTATCAAGAGACCCAGTACTTC.

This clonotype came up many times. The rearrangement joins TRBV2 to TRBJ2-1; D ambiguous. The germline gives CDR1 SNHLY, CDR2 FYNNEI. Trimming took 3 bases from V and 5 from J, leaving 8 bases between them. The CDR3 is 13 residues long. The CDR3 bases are TGTGCCAGCAGTGATATTCAACACAATGAGCAGTTCTTC. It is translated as CASSDIQHNEQFF. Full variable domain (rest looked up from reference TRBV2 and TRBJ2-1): EPEVTQTPSHQVTQMGQEVILRCVPISNHLYFYWYRQILGQKVEFLVSFYNNEISEKSEIFDDQFSVERPDGSNFTLKIRSTKLEDSAMYFCASSDIQHNEQFFGPGTRLTVL.

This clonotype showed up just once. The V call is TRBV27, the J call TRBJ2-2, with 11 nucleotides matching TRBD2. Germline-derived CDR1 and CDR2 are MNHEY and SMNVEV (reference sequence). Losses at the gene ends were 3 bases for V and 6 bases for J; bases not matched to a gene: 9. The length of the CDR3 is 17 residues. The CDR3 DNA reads TGTGCCAGCAGTTTGGGGAAGGGACTAGCGGCAGCCGGGGAGCTGTTTTTT. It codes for CASSLGKGLAAAGELFF.

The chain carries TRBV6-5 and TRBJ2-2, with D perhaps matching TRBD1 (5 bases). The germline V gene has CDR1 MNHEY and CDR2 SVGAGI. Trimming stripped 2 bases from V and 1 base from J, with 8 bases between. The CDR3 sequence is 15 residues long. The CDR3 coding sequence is TGTGCCAGCAGTTACAATACAGGGAACACCGGGGAGCTGTTTTTT. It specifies CASSYNTGNTGELFF.